The 7 T cell receptor beta chains below were found in one sample sequenced in a study of T cell clones after liver transplantation. Data came from immunoSEQ multiplex PCR; TCRdb stores just in-frame clones and leaves some out. The repertoire holds roughly 80,000 clones, roughly 80% seen once, with less than 0.6% in the top ten. Sequenced material: CD4+ T cells from blood, taken approximately 3.5 years after liver transplant. The receptors were sampled from a human patient who received a liver transplant. The graft donor may have given rise to some T cells.

The chain recombines TRBV28 with TRBJ2-5, with TRBD2 matching 12 bases. V shed 5 bases, J shed 2 bases, and the junction held 6 bases outside the gene matches. This CDR3 comprises 16 residues. CDR1 and CDR2 (germline): MDHEN, SYDVKM. This CDR3 reads CASSVLAGGRQETQYF. In nucleotides, the CDR3 is TGTGCCAGCAGTGTGCTAGCGGGAGGGAGACAAGAGACCCAGTACTTC.

The chain carries TRBV5-1 and TRBJ2-7; D perhaps matches TRBD1 (6 bases). From germline, CDR1 is SGHRS and CDR2 YFSETQ. V lost 0 bases to trimming and J lost 3 bases, with 10 bases between them. This CDR3 contains 14 residues. For the CDR3, the DNA is TGCGCCAGCAGCTTGGAAGGACAGATCTACGAGCAGTACTTC. Amino acids: CASSLEGQIYEQYF. Drawing the rest from reference TRBV5-1 and TRBJ2-7, the complete variable domain is KAGVTQTPRYLIKTRGQQVTLSCSPISGHRSVSWYQQTPGQGLQFLFEYFSETQRNKGNFPGRFSGRQFSNSRSEMNVSTLELGDSALYLCASSLEGQIYEQYFGPGTRLTVT.

The chain carries TRBV5-1 and TRBJ1-1; no definite D call. The CDR3 sequence is 13 residues long. The germline V gene has CDR1 SGHRS and CDR2 YFSETQ. Trimming cost V 0 bases and J 5 bases, with 8 bases left between them. DNA for the CDR3: TGCGCCAGCAGCTTGGAGGGCTGGACTGAAGCTTTCTTT. Encoded protein: CASSLEGWTEAFF.

The chain uses TRBV28 and TRBJ1-5; D is possibly TRBD1 (6 bases). V lost 8 bases and J 5 bases, leaving 16 bases between the germline ends. CDR1 MDHEN and CDR2 SYDVKM come from the germline V gene. This CDR3 is built from 14 residues. CDR3 sequence reads: CASYRGGVYQPQHF. The CDR3 coding sequence is TGTGCCAGCTATAGGGGGGGTGTCTATCAGCCCCAGCATTTT.

J is TRBJ1-4 and V is TRBV5-1, with 7 bases fitting TRBD1. From germline, CDR1 is SGHRS and CDR2 YFSETQ. Losses at the gene ends were 3 bases for V and 6 bases for J; bases not matched to a gene: 11. The CDR3 runs to 16 residues. The CDR3 loop reads CASSSTGSAFDEKLFF. Written as DNA, the CDR3 is TGCGCCAGCAGCTCGACAGGGTCGGCCTTCGATGAAAAACTGTTTTTT.

V usage is TRBV2 and J usage is TRBJ1-1; perhaps TRBD1 as D (5 bases). The length of the CDR3 is 12 residues. Trimming cost V 4 bases and J 4 bases, with 7 bases left between them. Germline CDR1 is SNHLY and CDR2 is FYNNEI. DNA for the CDR3: TGTGCCAGCAGTGCGAGGGGCACTGAAGCTTTCTTT. This sequence encodes CASSARGTEAFF.

V gene TRBV5-1 combines with J gene TRBJ1-4; 7 bases are a match to TRBD1. Trimming removed 0 bases from V and 5 bases from J; junction bases left unmatched: 4. The CDR3 extends over 15 amino acids. Looked up from germline, CDR1 is SGHRS and CDR2 is YFSETQ. The CDR3 bases are TGCGCCAGCAGCTTGGGGACAGGCCCGAATGAAAAACTGTTTTTT. As protein: CASSLGTGPNEKLFF.